The sequence of this T cell receptor (beta chain) was determined in a study of cytomegalovirus exposure and HLA in healthy donors. Method: immunoSEQ multiplex PCR; TCRdb's copy keeps in-frame clones and lacks some. This table has approximately 220,000 clones, about 90% appearing once. The CDR3 loop spans 15 amino acids. Trimming took off 3 bases at V and 6 bases at J, with 15 bases between the two ends. Germline V gives CDR1 MDHEN, CDR2 SYDVKM. The chain employs TRBV28 and TRBJ1-5; D uncertain. The sequenced material came from PBMCs. This sequence was found in a woman aged 18-35 years in good health and CMV-seronegative. The CDR3 nucleotides are TGTGCCAGCAGTTTGGTTGGAGGATCGGCTCAGCCCCAGCATTTT. Translated, it gives CASSLVGGSAQPQHF.